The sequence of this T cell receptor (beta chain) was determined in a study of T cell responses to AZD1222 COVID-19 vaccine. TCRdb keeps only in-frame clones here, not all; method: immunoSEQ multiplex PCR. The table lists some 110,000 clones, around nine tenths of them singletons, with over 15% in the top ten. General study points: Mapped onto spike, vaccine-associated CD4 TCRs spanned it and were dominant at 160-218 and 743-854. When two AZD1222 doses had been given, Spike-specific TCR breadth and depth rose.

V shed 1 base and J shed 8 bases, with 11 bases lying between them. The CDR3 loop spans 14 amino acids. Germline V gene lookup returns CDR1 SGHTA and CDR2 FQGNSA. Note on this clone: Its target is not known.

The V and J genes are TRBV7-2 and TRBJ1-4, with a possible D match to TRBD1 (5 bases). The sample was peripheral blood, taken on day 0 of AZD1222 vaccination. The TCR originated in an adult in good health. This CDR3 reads CASSLEGSGEKLFF. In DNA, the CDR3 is TGTGCCAGCAGCTTAGAGGGGTCAGGAGAAAAACTGTTTTTT.